One sample yielded the 2 T cell receptor beta chains listed below, sequenced in a study of T-cell memory formation after mild COVID-19. Via MiXCR, TCRdb re-called the 5' RACE reads, giving one row per CDR3 protein. This sample has about 57,000 distinct CDR3 sequences, with 12% found just once. Material for sequencing was PBMCs or a T cell subset sorted from them (not recorded which). The receptors were sampled from a man between 18 and 35 years old who had mild COVID-19 (a few samples of this study predate the infection). Cell type and time point are not known.

In this sample, this clonotype turned up many times. The chain has TRBV14 and TRBJ2-6; D is unclear. Germline CDR1 SGHDN, CDR2 FVKESK. The V end lost 3 bases, the J end lost 0 bases, and 18 bases lay between the germline ends. The CDR3 spans 19 residues. CDR3 sequence: CASSHPRSRRSSGANVLTF. CDR3 DNA sequence: TGTGCCAGCAGCCATCCAAGGAGCAGGCGAAGCTCTGGGGCCAACGTCCTGACTTTC. Based on the CDR3 plus reference TRBV14 and TRBJ2-6, the full variable domain is EAGVTQFPSHSVIEKGQTVTLRCDPISGHDNLYWYRRVMGKEIKFLLHFVKESKQDESGMPNNRFLAERTGGTYSTLKVQPAELEDSGVYFCASSHPRSRRSSGANVLTFGAGSRLTVL.

This clonotype was seen ten or more times. DNA for the CDR3: TGCAGTGCCCTAGGACTAGGTAATGAGCAGTTCTTC. Protein product: CSALGLGNEQFF. The rearrangement joins TRBV20-1 to TRBJ2-1; 7 nucleotides line up with TRBD2. The CDR3 has 12 amino acids. The junction had 6 bases not matched to a gene; V was cut back by 6 bases and J by 7 bases. Germline values: CDR1 DFQATT, CDR2 SNEGSKA (reference sequence).